The source of this TCR beta chain is a study of T-cell reconstitution after alpha-beta-depleted transplantation in children. J lost 5 bases, V lost 0 bases, and 1 base had no gene match. This CDR3 is 15 amino acids long. CDR1 and CDR2 (germline): SNHLY, FYNNEI. The TCRbeta library incorporated unique molecular identifiers. TCRdb recomputed calls from the PCR reads with MiXCR, one row per CDR3 protein. Here the sample spans roughly 340,000 distinct CDR3 sequences, around 15% being singletons. This TCR was recovered from a male patient between 2 and 10 years old who had a stem cell transplant for acute lymphoblastic leukemia, so the T cells may come from the graft donor. This material consisted of PBMCs, mostly from graft donor cells, taken 360 days after TCRalphabeta/CD19-depleted stem cell transplant. This chain joins TRBV2 and TRBJ2-2, with TRBD2 matching 9 bases. For the CDR3, the DNA is TGTGCCAGCAGTGAAGCACTAGCGGGTACCGGGGAGCTGTTTTTT. This codes for CASSEALAGTGELFF.